This TCR beta chain was recorded in a study of OX40 agonist ivuxolimab in advanced cancers. The assay was immunoSEQ multiplex PCR, and TCRdb's table has in-frame clones only and misses some. The sample records some 77,000 clones, roughly nine tenths being singletons. The germline gives CDR1 MNHNY, CDR2 SVGAGI (reference sequence). This CDR3 contains 13 residues. Trimming left V 6 bases short and J 3 bases short, with 9 bases between. This clonotype originated in an adult with an advanced solid tumor such as melanoma, head and neck, liver or kidney cancer. This sample comprised CD4+ or CD8+ T cells sorted from blood, obtained in a trial of the OX40 agonist ivuxolimab. The rearrangement uses TRBV6-6 and TRBJ1-3; D gene uncertain. The CDR3 nucleotides are TGTGCCAGCAGCGGGCCAGGTGGAAACACCATATATTTT. Protein sequence: CASSGPGGNTIYF.